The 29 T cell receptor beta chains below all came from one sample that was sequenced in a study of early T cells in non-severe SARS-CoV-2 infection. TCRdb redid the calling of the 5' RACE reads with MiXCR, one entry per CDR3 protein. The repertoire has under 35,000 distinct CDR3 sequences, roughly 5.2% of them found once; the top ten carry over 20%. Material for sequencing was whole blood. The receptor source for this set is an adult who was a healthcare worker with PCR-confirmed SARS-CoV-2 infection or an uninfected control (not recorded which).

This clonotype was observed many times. CDR3 residues: CASSSQGSGTDTQYF. CDR3 coding DNA: TGTGCCAGCAGCTCACAGGGTTCAGGCACAGATACGCAGTATTTT. The chain joins TRBV6-2 or TRBV6-3 to TRBJ2-3, with TRBD1 as a possible D gene (6 bases). The V gene lost 6 bases and the J gene lost 1 base, with 14 bases spanning the gap. Germline CDR1 is MNHEY and CDR2 is SVGEGT. The CDR3 totals 15 residues.

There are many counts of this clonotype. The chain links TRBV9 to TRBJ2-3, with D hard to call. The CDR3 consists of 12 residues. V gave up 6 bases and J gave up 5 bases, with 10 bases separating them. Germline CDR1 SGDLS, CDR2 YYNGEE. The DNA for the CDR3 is TGTGCCAGCACCCCGGCAAGAGATACGCAGTATTTT. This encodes CASTPARDTQYF.

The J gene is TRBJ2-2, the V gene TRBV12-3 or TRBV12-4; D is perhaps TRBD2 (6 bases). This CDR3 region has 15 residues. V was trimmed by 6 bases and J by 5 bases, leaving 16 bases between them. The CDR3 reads CASSQKGLLTGELFF. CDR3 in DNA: TGTGCCAGCAGCCAAAAGGGACTCTTGACCGGGGAGCTGTTTTTT.

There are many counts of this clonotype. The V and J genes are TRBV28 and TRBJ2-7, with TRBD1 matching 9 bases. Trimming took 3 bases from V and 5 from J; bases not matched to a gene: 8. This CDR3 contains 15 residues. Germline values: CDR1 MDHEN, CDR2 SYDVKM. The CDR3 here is CASSFPPGQGHEQYF. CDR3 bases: TGTGCCAGCAGTTTCCCCCCGGGACAGGGCCACGAGCAGTACTTC.

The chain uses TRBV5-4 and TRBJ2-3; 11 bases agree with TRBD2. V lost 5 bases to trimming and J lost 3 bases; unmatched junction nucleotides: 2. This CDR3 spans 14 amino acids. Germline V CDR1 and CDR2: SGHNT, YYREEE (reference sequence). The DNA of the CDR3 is TGTGCCAGCAGTAGGACTAGCGGGACAGATACGCAGTATTTT. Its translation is CASSRTSGTDTQYF.

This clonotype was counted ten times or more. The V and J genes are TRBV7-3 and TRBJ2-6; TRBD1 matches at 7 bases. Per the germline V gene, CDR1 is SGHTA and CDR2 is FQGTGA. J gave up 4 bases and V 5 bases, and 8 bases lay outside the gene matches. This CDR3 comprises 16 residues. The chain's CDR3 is CASSPRQGAGANVLTF. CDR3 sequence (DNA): TGTGCCAGCAGCCCGCGACAGGGAGCCGGGGCCAACGTCCTGACTTTC.

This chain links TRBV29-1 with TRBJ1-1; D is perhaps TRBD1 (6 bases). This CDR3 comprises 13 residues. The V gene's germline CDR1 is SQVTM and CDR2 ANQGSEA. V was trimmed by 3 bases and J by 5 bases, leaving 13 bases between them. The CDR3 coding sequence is TGCAGCGTTGAGTCAGGGGATGGGACTGAAGCTTTCTTT. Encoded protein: CSVESGDGTEAFF.

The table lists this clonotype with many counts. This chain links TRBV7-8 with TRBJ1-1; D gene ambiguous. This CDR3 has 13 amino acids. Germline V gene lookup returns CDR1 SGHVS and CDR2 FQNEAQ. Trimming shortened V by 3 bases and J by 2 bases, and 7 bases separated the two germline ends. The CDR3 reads CASSLRDNTEAFF. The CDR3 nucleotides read TGTGCCAGCAGCTTGAGGGATAACACTGAAGCTTTCTTT.

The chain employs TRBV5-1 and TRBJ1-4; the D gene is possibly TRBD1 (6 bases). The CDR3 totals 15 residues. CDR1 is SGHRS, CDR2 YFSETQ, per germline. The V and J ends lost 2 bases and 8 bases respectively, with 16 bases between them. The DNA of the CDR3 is TGCGCCAGCAGCTTCGCGGGGGCGTTTGGAGAAAAACTGTTTTTT. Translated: CASSFAGAFGEKLFF.

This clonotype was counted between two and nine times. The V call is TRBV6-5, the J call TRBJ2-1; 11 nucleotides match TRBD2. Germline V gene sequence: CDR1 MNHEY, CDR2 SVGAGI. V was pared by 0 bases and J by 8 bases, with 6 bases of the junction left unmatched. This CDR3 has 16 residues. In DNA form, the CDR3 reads TGTGCCAGCAGTTACTCGCTAGCGGGAGGCCGCGATGAGCAGTTCTTC. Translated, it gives CASSYSLAGGRDEQFF.

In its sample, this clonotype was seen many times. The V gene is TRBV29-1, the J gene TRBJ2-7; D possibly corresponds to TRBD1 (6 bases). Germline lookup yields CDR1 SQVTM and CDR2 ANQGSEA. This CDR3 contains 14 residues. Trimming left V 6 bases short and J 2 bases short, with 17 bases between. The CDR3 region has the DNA TGCAGCGTCGCTTTGCGACAGGTAACCTACGAGCAGTACTTC. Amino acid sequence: CSVALRQVTYEQYF.

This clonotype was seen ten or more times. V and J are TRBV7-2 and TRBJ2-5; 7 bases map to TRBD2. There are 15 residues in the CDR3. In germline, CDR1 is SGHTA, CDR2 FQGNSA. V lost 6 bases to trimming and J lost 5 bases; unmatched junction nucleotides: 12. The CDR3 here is CASRPRGGSGETQYF. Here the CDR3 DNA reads TGTGCCAGCAGGCCTCGGGGAGGGAGCGGGGAGACCCAGTACTTC.

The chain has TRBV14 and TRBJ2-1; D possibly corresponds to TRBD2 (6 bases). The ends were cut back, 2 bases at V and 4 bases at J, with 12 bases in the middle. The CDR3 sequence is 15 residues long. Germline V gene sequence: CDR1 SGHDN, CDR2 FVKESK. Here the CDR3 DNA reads TGTGCCAGCAGCCAACTGGGACGGGGGTACAATGAGCAGTTCTTC. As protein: CASSQLGRGYNEQFF.

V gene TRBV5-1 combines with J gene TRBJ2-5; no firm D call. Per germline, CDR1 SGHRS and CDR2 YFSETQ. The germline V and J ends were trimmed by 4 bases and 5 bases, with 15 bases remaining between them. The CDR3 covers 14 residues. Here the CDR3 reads CASSPGLAAETQYF. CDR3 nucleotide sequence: TGCGCCAGCAGCCCCGGTCTCGCTGCGGAGACCCAGTACTTC.

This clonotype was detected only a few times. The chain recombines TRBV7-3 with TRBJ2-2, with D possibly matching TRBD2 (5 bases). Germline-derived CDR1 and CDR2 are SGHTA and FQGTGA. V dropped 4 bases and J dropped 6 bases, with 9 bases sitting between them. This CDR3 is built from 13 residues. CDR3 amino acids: CASSSSSSGELFF. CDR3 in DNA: TGTGCCAGCAGCTCCTCTAGCTCCGGGGAGCTGTTTTTT.

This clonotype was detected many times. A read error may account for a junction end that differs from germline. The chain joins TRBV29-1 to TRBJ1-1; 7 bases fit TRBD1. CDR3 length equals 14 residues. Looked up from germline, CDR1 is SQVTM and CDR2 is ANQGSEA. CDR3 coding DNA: TGCAGCGTCGGTGGTGACAGGGCGAACGCTGAAGCTTTCTTT. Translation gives CSVGGDRANAEAFF.

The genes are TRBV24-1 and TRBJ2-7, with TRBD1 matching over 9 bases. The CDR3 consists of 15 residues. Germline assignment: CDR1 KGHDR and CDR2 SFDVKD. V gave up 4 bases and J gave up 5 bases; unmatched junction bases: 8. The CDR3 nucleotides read TGTGCCACCAGTGACCCCGGGACAGGGTGGAACGAGCAGTACTTC. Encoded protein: CATSDPGTGWNEQYF.

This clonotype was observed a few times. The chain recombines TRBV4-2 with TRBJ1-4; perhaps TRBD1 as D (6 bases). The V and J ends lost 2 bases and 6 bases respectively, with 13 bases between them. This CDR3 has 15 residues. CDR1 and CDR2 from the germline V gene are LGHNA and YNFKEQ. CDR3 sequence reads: CASSQPTGTDEKLFF. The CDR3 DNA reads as TGTGCCAGCAGCCAACCCACAGGGACGGATGAAAAACTGTTTTTT.

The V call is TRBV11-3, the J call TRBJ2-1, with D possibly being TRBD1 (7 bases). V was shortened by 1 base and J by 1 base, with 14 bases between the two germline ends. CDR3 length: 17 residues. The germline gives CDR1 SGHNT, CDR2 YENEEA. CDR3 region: CASSLGGQAGSYNEQFF. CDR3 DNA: TGTGCCAGCAGCTTAGGCGGACAGGCGGGGTCCTACAATGAGCAGTTCTTC.

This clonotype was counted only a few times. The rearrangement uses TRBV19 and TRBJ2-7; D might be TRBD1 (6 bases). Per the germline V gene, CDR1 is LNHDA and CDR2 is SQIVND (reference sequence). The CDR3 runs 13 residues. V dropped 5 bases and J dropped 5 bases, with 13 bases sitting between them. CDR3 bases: TGTGCCAGTAGTGCCCAGAGGGGGAACGAGCAGTACTTC. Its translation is CASSAQRGNEQYF. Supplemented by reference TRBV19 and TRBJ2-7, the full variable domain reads DGGITQSPKYLFRKEGQNVTLSCEQNLNHDAMYWYRQDPGQGLRLIYYSQIVNDFQKGDIAEGYSVSREKKESFPLTVTSAQKNPTAFYLCASSAQRGNEQYFGPGTRLTVT.

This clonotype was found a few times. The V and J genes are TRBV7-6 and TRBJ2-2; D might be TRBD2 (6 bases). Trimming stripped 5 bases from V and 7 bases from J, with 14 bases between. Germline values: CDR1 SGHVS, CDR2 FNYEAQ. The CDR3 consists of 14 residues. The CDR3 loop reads CASSRGSLGGELFF. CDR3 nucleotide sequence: TGTGCCAGCAGCCGGGGGAGCTTGGGCGGGGAGCTGTTTTTT.

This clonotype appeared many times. CDR3 sequence reads: CASSLGTGVKINEQFF. CDR3 bases: TGTGCCAGCAGTTTAGGGACAGGGGTTAAGATCAATGAGCAGTTCTTC. This chain uses TRBV28 with TRBJ2-1; TRBD1 matches 10 bases. Germline trimming cut 2 bases from V and 6 bases from J; bases unmatched to any gene: 7. Germline V lookup: CDR1 MDHEN, CDR2 SYDVKM. This CDR3 has 16 residues. The entire variable domain, with the rest obtained from reference TRBV28 and TRBJ2-1, is as follows: DVKVTQSSRYLVKRTGEKVFLECVQDMDHENMFWYRQDPGLGLRLIYFSYDVKMKEKGDIPEGYSVSREKKERFSLILESASTNQTSMYLCASSLGTGVKINEQFFGPGTRLTVL.

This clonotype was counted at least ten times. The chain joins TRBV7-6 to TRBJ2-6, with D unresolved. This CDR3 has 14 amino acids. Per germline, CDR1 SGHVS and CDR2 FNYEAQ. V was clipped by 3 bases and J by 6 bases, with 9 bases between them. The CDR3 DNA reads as TGTGCCAGCAGCTTTCAGGCGGCGGCCAACGTCCTGACTTTC. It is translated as CASSFQAAANVLTF.

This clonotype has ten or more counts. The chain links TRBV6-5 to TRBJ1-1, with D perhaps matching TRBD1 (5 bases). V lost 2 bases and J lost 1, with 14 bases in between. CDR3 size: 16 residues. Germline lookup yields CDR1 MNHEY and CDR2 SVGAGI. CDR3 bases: TGTGCCAGCAGTTACGGAGAGGGGCTCGGGAACACTGAAGCTTTCTTT. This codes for CASSYGEGLGNTEAFF.

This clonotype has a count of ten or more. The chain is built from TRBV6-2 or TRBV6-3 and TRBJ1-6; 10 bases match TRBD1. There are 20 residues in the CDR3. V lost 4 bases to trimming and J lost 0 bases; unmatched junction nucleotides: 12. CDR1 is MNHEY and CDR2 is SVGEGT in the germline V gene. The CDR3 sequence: CASSSSRDRGFRSYNSPLHF. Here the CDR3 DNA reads TGTGCCAGCAGTTCCAGCCGGGACAGGGGTTTTCGCTCCTATAATTCACCCCTCCACTTT.

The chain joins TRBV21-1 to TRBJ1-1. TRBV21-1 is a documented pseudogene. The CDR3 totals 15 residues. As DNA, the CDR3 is TGTGCCAGCAGACCAGGATACTACATGAACACTGAAGCTTTCTTT. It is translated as CASRPGYYMNTEAFF.

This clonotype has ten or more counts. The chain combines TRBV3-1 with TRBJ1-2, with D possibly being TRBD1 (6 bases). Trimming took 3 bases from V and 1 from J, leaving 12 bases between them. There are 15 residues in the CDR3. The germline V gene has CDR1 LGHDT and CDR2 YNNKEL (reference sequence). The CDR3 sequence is CASSQVNRVNYGYTF. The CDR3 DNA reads TGTGCCAGCAGCCAGGTTAACAGGGTTAACTATGGCTACACCTTC.

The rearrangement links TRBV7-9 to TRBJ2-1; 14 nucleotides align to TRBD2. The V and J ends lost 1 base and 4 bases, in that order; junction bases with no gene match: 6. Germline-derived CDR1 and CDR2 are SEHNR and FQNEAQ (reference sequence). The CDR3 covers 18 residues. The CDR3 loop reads CASSLGRTSGRSYNEQFF. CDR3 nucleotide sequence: TGTGCCAGCAGCTTAGGAAGGACTAGCGGGAGGTCGTACAATGAGCAGTTCTTC.

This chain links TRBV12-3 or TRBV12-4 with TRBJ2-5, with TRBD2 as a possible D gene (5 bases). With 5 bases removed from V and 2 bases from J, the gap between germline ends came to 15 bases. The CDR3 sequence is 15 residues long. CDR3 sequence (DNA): TGTGCCAGCAGTCCTCGTCGGGATATACAAGAGACCCAGTACTTC. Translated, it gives CASSPRRDIQETQYF.